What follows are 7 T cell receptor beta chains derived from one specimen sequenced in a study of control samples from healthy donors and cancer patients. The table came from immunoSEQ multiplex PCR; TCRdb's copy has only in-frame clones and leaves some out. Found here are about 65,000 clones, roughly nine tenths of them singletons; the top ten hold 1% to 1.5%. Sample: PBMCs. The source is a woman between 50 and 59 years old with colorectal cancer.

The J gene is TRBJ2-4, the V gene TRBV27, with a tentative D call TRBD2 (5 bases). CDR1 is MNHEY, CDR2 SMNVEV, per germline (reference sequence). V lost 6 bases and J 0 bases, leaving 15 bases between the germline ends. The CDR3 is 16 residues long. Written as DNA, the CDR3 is TGTGCCAGCAGCCGAGACACGGGGAGAGCCAAAAACATTCAGTACTTC. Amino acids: CASSRDTGRAKNIQYF.

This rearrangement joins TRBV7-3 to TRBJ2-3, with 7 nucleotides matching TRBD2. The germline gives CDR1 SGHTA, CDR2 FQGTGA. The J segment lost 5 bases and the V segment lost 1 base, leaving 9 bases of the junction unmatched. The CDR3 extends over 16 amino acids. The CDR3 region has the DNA TGTGCCAGCAGCTTAAATTCCGCGGGGGTTGGAGATACGCAGTATTTT. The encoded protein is CASSLNSAGVGDTQYF.

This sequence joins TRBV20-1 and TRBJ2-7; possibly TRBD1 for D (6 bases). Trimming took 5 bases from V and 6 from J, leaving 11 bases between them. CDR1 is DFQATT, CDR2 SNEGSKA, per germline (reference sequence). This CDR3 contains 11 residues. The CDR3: CSAYTGFEQYF. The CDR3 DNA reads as TGCAGTGCTTACACAGGGTTCGAGCAGTACTTC.

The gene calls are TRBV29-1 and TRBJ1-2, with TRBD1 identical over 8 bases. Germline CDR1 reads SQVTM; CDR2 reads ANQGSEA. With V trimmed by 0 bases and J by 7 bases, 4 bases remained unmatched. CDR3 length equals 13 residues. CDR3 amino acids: CSVEDAQGVGYTF. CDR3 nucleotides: TGCAGCGTTGAAGATGCACAGGGGGTTGGCTACACCTTC.

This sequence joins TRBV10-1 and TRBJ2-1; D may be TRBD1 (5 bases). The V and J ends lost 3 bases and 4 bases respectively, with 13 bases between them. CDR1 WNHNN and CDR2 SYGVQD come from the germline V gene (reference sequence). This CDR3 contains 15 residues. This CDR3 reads CASSDNRRTYNEQFF. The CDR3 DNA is TGCGCCAGCAGTGATAACAGGAGAACATACAATGAGCAGTTCTTC.

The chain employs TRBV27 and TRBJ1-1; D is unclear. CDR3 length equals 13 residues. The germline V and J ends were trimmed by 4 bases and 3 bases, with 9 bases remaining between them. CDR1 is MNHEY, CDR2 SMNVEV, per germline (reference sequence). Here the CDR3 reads CASSSPPDTEAFF. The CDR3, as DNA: TGTGCCAGCAGTTCTCCCCCGGACACTGAAGCTTTCTTT.

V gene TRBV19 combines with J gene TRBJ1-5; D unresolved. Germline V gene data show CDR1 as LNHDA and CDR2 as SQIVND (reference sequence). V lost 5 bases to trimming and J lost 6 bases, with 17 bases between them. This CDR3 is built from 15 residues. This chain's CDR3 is CASSVPMNRVQPQHF. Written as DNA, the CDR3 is TGTGCCAGTAGTGTCCCCATGAACCGGGTTCAGCCCCAGCATTTT.